The 7 T cell receptor beta chains below were found in one sample sequenced in a study of cytomegalovirus exposure and HLA in healthy donors. This PCR relied on a set of 60 Vbeta primers and 13 Jbeta primers. Libraries were prepared by immunoSEQ multiplex PCR; TCRdb keeps only in-frame clonotypes and omits some of them. The sample contains about 130,000 clones, 70% to 85% of which appear only once. Material for sequencing was PBMCs. The receptors come from a man in his forties in good health and CMV-seropositive.

The CDR3 DNA reads TGTGCCAGCAGTGTTGGGACAGGGACGGTCAATGAGCAGTTCTTC. This codes for CASSVGTGTVNEQFF. This chain links TRBV27 with TRBJ2-1, with TRBD1 identical over 9 bases. V shed 5 bases and J 6 bases; nucleotides not matched to a gene: 8. Germline assignment: CDR1 MNHEY and CDR2 SMNVEV (reference sequence). The CDR3 consists of 15 residues.

This chain joins TRBV27 and TRBJ1-1; D uncertain. Per germline, CDR1 MNHEY and CDR2 SMNVEV (reference sequence). Between the trimmed V and J ends, which lost 7 bases and 6 bases, there was a span of 18 bases. CDR3 size: 14 residues. The CDR3 DNA is TGTGCCAGCACCCTACACGGAGGAATCTCTGAAGCTTTCTTT. Translating it yields CASTLHGGISEAFF.

This clone was counted between two and nine times. The chain employs TRBV10-1 and TRBJ1-2; the D is unclear. The CDR3 covers 14 residues. Germline values: CDR1 WNHNN, CDR2 SYGVQD (reference sequence). V lost 0 bases and J 5 bases, leaving 10 bases between the germline ends. The chain's CDR3 is CASSESGQAYGYTF. Written as DNA, the CDR3 is TGCGCCAGCAGTGAGTCAGGCCAGGCTTATGGCTACACCTTC.

The gene calls are TRBV7-3 and TRBJ2-1, with 9 bases matching TRBD2. Germline loops: CDR1 SGHTA, CDR2 FQGTGA. The CDR3 is made up of 16 amino acids. The ends lost 4 bases at V and 2 bases at J; junction bases unmatched: 6. In DNA, the CDR3 is TGTGCCAGCAGCTCTACCGGGACTAGCACCTACAATGAGCAGTTCTTC. Translation: CASSSTGTSTYNEQFF.

Concerning this clone: The identical CDR3 is also encoded by other nucleotide sequences in the sample. J is TRBJ2-5 and V is TRBV15; no reliable D call. This CDR3 is 13 amino acids long. The germline gives CDR1 LNHNV, CDR2 YYDKDF (reference sequence). V was pared by 1 base and J by 4 bases, with 7 bases between. The CDR3 DNA sequence: TGTGCCACCAGCAGAGTACGAGGAGAGACCCAGTACTTC. It translates to CATSRVRGETQYF.

This chain uses TRBV9 with TRBJ1-1; no firm D call. CDR3 length: 13 residues. V shed 2 bases and J shed 4 bases, with 9 bases lying between them. Germline CDR1 reads SGDLS; CDR2 reads YYNGEE. DNA for the CDR3: TGTGCCAGCAGCGTTTTTCGAGGCACTGAAGCTTTCTTT. Translating it yields CASSVFRGTEAFF.

This clone was observed a handful of times. The V call is TRBV6-5, the J call TRBJ2-3; D uncertain. Between the trimmed V and J ends, which lost 6 bases and 2 bases, there was a span of 9 bases. Per the germline V gene, CDR1 is MNHEY and CDR2 is SVGAGI. The CDR3 is made up of 13 amino acids. In DNA form, the CDR3 reads TGTGCCAGCAGGGGCCTGGCCACAGATACGCAGTATTTT. Amino acid sequence: CASRGLATDTQYF.